This is a list of T cell receptor beta chains from one sample in a study of blood T cell repertoires in COVID-19. Produced via immunoSEQ multiplex PCR; TCRdb's table is partial and in-frame only. The data contain roughly 70,000 clones, roughly 72% of them singletons. The sequencing sample was made of peripheral blood. These receptors came from a man aged 55 to 70 with COVID-19, enrolled during active disease. The CDR3 runs from the conserved cysteine through the conserved F or W. D genes are given only for firm matches. Clone size is given for some rows only: seen once, a few or many times, or a class if the clone is expanded.

V,size,J,D,DNA,CDR3
TRBV19,-,TRBJ2-1,TRBD2,TGTGCCAGTAGACCCACGGGACTAGCGGGGGGGAGCTCCTACAATGAGCAGTTCTTC,CASRPTGLAGGSSYNEQFF
TRBV7-2,few,TRBJ2-7,TRBD2,TGTGCCAGCAGTCTAGGGCGGGGGAGATACGAGCAGTACTTC,CASSLGRGRYEQYF
TRBV4-1,-,TRBJ2-5,-,TGCGCCAGCAGAAGAGGGTGGTCAGAGACCCAGTACTTC,CASRRGWSETQYF
TRBV5-6,-,TRBJ2-2,-,TGTGCCAGCAGCTTGGGAGAACTCACCGGGGAGCTGTTTTTT,CASSLGELTGELFF
TRBV4-2,many,TRBJ1-3,TRBD1,TGTGCCAGCAGCCAAGATAAGGGACAGGGGGCCAGAAACACCATATATTTT,CASSQDKGQGARNTIYF
TRBV6-6,few,TRBJ2-2,-,TGTGCCAGCAGTTCCCGGGGTCGAACCGGGGAGCTGTTTTTT,CASSSRGRTGELFF
TRBV19,-,TRBJ2-4,-,TGTGCCAGTAGTATACCCCAGGGAAACATTCAGTACTTC,CASSIPQGNIQYF
TRBV30,-,TRBJ2-1,TRBD2,TGTGCCTGGAGTGGACTAGCGGGGGGGCCGGGCTCCTACAATGAGCAGTTCTTC,CAWSGLAGGPGSYNEQFF
TRBV11-2,few,TRBJ1-3,TRBD1,TGTGCCAGCAGCTCCCCCTGGGGACAGGGGACTGGAAACACCATATATTTT,CASSSPWGQGTGNTIYF
TRBV19,-,TRBJ2-1,TRBD2,TGTGCCAGTAACATACTAGCGGGGGGAAGCAATGAGCAGTTCTTC,CASNILAGGSNEQFF
TRBV27,-,TRBJ2-7,TRBD2,TGTGCCACCAAAGTCCCGGGACTAGCGGGAGGGCTCTACGAGCAGTACTTC,CATKVPGLAGGLYEQYF
TRBV2,-,TRBJ1-6,-,TGTGCCAGCACTCCAACCCCGTTCGGTAATTCACCCCTCCACTTT,CASTPTPFGNSPLHF
TRBV5-1,-,TRBJ2-7,TRBD2,TGCGCCAGCAGGCGGGGGGGGCCTGCCTACGAGCAGTACTTC,CASRRGGPAYEQYF
TRBV9,-,TRBJ2-1,-,TGTGCCAGCAGCCGGGGAGCGGGTTTCTCCTACAATGAGCAGTTCTTC,CASSRGAGFSYNEQFF
TRBV19,-,TRBJ1-3,-,TGTGCCAGTAGTCCAGGTTTAGGAAACACCATATATTTT,CASSPGLGNTIYF
TRBV10-2,-,TRBJ1-1,-,TGCGCCAGCAGTGATCAGGGGCCCACTGAAGCTTTCTTT,CASSDQGPTEAFF